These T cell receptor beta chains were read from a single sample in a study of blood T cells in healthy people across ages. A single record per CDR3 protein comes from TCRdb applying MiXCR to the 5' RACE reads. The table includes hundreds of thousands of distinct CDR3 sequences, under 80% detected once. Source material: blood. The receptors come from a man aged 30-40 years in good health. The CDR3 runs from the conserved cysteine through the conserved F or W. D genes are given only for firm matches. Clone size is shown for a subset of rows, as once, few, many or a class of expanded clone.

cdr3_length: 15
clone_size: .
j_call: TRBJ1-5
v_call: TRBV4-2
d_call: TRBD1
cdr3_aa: CASSHRQGSNQPQHF
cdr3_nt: TGTGCCAGCAGCCATAGACAGGGTAGCAATCAGCCGCAGCATTTT

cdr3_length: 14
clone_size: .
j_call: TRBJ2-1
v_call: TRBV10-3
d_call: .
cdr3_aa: CAISRGGAYNEQFF
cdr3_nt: TGTGCCATCAGTCGAGGGGGTGCCTACAATGAGCAGTTCTTC

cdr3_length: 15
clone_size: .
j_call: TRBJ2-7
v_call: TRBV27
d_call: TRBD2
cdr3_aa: CASSFGLAGGYEQYF
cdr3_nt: TGTGCCAGCAGTTTCGGACTAGCGGGTGGCTACGAGCAGTACTTC

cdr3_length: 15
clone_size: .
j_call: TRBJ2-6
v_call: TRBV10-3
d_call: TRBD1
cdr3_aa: CAIKETGGRANVLTF
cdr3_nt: TGTGCCATCAAAGAGACAGGGGGAAGGGCCAACGTCCTGACTTTC

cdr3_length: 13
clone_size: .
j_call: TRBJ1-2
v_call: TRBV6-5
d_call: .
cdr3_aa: CATHLEEGYGYTF
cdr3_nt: TGTGCCACCCATCTGGAGGAGGGCTATGGCTACACCTTC

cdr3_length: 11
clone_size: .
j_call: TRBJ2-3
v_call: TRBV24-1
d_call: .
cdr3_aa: CATEVHDTQYF
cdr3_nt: TGTGCCACCGAGGTCCACGATACGCAGTATTTT

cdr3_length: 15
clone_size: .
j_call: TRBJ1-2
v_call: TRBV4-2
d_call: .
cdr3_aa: CASSQEQQVGRGYTF
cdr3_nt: TGTGCCAGCAGCCAAGAACAACAGGTGGGACGGGGCTACACCTTC

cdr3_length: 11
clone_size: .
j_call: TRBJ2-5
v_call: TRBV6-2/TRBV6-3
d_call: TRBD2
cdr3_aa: CASWEGNEQYF
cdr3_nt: TGTGCCAGCTGGGAGGGGAATGAGCAGTACTTC

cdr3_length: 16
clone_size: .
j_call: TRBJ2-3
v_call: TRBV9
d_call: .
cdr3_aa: CASSEDATRSTDTQYF
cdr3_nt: TGTGCCAGCAGCGAAGACGCAACCAGAAGCACAGATACGCAGTATTTT

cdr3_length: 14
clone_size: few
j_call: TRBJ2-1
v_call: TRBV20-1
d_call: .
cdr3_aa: CSARARDRPNEQFF
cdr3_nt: TGCAGTGCTAGAGCGAGGGATAGACCGAATGAGCAGTTCTTC

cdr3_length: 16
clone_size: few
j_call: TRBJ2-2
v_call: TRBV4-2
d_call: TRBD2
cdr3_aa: CASSQESGGNTGELFF
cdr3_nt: TGTGCCAGCAGCCAAGAAAGCGGGGGGAACACCGGGGAGCTGTTTTTT

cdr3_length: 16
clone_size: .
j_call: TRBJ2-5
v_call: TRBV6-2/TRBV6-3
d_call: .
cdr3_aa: CASSYEPGGWKETQYF
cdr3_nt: TGTGCCAGCAGTTACGAACCAGGGGGGTGGAAGGAGACCCAGTACTTC

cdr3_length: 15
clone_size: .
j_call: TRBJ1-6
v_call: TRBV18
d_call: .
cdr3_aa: CASSAQGSYNSPLHF
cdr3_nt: TGTGCCAGCTCCGCTCAGGGCTCCTATAATTCACCCCTCCACTTT

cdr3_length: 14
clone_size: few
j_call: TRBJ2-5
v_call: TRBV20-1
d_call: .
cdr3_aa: CSARTGGGQETQYF
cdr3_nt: TGCAGTGCTAGGACGGGTGGCGGGCAAGAGACCCAGTACTTC

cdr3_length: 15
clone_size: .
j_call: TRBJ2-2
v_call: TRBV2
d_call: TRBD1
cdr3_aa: CATKGAGGNTGELFF
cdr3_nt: TGTGCCACCAAAGGGGCAGGGGGGAACACCGGGGAGCTGTTTTTT

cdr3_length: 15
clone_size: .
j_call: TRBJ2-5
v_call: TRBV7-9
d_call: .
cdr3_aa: CASSLGSLLQWEQYF
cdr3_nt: TGTGCCAGCAGCTTAGGAAGTCTGCTGCAATGGGAGCAGTACTTC

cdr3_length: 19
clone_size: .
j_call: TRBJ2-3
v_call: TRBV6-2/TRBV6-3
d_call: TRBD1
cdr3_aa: CASSYTTGTGDIQGDTQYF
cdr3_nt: TGTGCCAGCAGTTACACAACCGGGACAGGGGACATTCAGGGAGATACGCAGTATTTT

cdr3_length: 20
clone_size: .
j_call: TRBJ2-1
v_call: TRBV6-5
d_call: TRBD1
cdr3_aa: CASSYSTGVDKRSSYNEQFF
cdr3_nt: TGTGCCAGCAGTTACTCTACAGGGGTGGACAAGAGAAGCTCCTACAATGAGCAGTTCTTC

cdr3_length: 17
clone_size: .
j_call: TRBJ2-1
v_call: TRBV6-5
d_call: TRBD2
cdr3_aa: CASSYSILAGAYNEQFF
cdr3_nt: TGTGCCAGCAGTTACTCGATACTAGCGGGGGCCTACAATGAGCAGTTCTTC

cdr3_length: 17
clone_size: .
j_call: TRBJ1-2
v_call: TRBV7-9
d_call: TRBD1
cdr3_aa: CASSSTGAEVTNYGYTF
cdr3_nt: TGTGCCAGCAGCTCGACAGGGGCCGAGGTAACTAACTATGGCTACACCTTC

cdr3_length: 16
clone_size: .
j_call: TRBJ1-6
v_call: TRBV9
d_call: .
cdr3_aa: CASSGRQNLIESPLHF
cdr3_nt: TGTGCCAGCAGCGGAAGACAGAACCTTATTGAGTCACCCCTCCACTTT

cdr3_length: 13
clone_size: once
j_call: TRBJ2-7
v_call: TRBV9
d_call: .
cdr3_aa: CASSGGAEYEQYF
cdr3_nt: TGTGCCAGCAGCGGAGGAGCGGAATACGAGCAGTACTTC

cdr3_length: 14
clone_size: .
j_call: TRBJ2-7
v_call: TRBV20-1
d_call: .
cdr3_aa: CSVTTAKGIYEQYF
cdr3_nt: TGCAGTGTCACGACGGCGAAAGGGATCTACGAGCAGTACTTC

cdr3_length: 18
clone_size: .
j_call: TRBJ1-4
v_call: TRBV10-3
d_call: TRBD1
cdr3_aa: CAISELAQQGVSNEKLFF
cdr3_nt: TGTGCCATCAGTGAGTTGGCGCAACAGGGGGTTTCTAATGAAAAACTGTTTTTT

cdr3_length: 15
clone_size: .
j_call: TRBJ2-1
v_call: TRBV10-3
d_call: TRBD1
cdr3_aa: CATAPRDRGVNEQFF
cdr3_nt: TGTGCCACCGCCCCGCGGGACAGGGGCGTAAATGAGCAGTTCTTC

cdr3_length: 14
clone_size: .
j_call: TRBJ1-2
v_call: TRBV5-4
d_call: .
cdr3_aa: CASSLGGVLGGYTF
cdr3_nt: TGTGCCAGCAGCTTGGGAGGGGTACTCGGTGGCTACACCTTC

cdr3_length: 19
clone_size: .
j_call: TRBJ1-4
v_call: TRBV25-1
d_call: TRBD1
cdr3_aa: CASSVRDRGMGATNEKLFF
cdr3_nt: TGTGCCAGCAGTGTCCGTGACAGGGGGATGGGAGCAACTAATGAAAAACTGTTTTTT

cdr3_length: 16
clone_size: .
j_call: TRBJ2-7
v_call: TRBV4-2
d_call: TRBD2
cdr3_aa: CASSQARRGGRYEQYF
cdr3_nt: TGTGCCAGCAGCCAAGCGAGGCGGGGGGGCCGTTACGAGCAGTACTTC

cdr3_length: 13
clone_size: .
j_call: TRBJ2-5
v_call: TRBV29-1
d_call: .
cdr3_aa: CSVAGGLQETQYF
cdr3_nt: TGCAGCGTTGCGGGGGGCCTCCAAGAGACCCAGTACTTC

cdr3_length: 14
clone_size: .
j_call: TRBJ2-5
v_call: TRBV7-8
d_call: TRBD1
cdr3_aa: CASSDGQGAGTQYF
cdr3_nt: TGTGCCAGCAGCGACGGACAGGGGGCAGGGACCCAGTACTTC

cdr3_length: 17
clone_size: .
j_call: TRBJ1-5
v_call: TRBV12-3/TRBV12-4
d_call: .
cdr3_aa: CASSLRGFGGFNQPQHF
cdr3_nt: TGTGCCAGCAGTTTACGAGGGTTTGGAGGTTTCAATCAGCCCCAGCATTTT

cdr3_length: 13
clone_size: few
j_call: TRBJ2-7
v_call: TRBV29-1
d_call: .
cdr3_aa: CSVETGRTYEQYF
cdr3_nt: TGCAGCGTTGAAACAGGCAGGACCTACGAGCAGTACTTC

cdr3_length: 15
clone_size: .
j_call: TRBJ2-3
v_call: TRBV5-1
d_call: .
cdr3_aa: CASSLARLAPDTQYF
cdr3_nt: TGCGCCAGCAGCTTGGCACGGCTAGCCCCAGATACGCAGTATTTT

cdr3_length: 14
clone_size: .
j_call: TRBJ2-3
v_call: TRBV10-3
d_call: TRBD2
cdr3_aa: CAISSGTSTDTQYF
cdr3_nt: TGTGCCATCAGTAGCGGGACTAGCACAGATACGCAGTATTTT

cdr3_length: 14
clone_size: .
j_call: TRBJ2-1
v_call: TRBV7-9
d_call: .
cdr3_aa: CASSSLIIRTEQFF
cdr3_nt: TGTGCCAGCAGCTCCTTGATAATCCGGACCGAGCAGTTCTTC